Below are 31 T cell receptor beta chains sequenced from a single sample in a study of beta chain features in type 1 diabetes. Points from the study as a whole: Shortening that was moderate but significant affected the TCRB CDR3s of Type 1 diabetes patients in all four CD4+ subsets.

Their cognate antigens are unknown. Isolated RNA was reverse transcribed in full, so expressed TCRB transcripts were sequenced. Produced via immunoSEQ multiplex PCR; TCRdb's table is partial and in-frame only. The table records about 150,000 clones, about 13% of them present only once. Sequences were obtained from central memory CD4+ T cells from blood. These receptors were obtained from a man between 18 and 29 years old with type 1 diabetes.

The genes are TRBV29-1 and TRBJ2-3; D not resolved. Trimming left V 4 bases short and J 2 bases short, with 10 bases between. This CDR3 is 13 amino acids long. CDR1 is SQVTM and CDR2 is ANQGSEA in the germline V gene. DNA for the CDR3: TGCAGCGTTGGTAGCAGATTCACAGATACGCAGTATTTT. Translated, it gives CSVGSRFTDTQYF.

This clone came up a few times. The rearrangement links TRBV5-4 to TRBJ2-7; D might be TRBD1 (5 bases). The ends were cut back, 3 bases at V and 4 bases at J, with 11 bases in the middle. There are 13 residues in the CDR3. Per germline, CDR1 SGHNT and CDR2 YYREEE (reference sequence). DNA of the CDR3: TGTGCCAGCAGCTCCCAGGACACGTACGAGCAGTACTTC. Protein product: CASSSQDTYEQYF.

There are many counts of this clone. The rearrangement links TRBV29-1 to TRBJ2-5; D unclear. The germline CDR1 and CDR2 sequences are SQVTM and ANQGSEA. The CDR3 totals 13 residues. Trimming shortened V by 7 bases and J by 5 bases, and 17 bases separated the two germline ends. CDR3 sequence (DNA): TGCAGCGCCGCCCCCCGACTTTCGGAGACCCAGTACTTC. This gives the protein CSAAPRLSETQYF.

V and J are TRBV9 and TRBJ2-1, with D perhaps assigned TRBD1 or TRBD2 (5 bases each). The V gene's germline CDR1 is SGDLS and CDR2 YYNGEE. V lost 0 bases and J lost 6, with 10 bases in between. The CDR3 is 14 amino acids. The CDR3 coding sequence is TGTGCCAGCAGCGTAGATCCAGGGACCAATGAGCAGTTCTTC. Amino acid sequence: CASSVDPGTNEQFF.

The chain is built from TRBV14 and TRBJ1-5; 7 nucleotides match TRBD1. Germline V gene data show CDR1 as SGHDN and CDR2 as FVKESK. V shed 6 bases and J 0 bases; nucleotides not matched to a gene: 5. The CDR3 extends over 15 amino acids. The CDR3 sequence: CASSPTGLSNQPQHF. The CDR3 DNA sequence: TGTGCCAGCAGTCCGACAGGGCTTAGCAATCAGCCCCAGCATTTT.

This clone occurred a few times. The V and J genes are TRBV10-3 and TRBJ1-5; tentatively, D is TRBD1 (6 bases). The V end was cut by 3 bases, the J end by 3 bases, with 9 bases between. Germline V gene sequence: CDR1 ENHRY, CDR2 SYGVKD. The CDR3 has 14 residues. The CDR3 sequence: CAISEQGSNQPQHF. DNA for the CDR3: TGTGCCATCAGTGAACAGGGCTCCAATCAGCCCCAGCATTTT.

CDR3 DNA: TGTGCCAGCAGTCAACAGGGGTCTGGAAACACCATATATTTT. Translated, it gives CASSQQGSGNTIYF. The V call is TRBV6-6, the J call TRBJ1-3; 7 bases map to TRBD1. The germline gives CDR1 MNHNY, CDR2 SVGAGI (reference sequence). Trimming at V came to 5 bases and at J to 1 base, leaving 2 bases not matched to a gene. The CDR3 contains 14 residues.

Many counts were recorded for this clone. The CDR3 spells CSVEQTSATDTQYF. CDR3 nucleotides: TGCAGCGTTGAACAGACTAGCGCCACAGATACGCAGTATTTT. The chain couples TRBV29-1 to TRBJ2-3; 8 bases are shared with TRBD2. J was trimmed by 2 bases and V by 2 bases; bases with no gene match: 3. Germline V CDR1 and CDR2: SQVTM, ANQGSEA. The length of the CDR3 is 14 residues.

CDR3 region: CASSLTDSQPQHF. The CDR3 coding sequence is TGTGCCAGTAGTCTGACGGATTCCCAGCCCCAGCATTTT. This chain joins TRBV19 and TRBJ1-5, with no clear D. CDR3 length equals 13 residues. Germline V lookup: CDR1 LNHDA, CDR2 SQIVND (reference sequence). The ends were cut back, 5 bases at V and 7 bases at J, with 12 bases in the middle. The full variable domain, with the rest looked up from reference TRBV19 and TRBJ1-5, is DGGITQSPKYLFRKEGQNVTLSCEQNLNHDAMYWYRQDPGQGLRLIYYSQIVNDFQKGDIAEGYSVSREKKESFPLTVTSAQKNPTAFYLCASSLTDSQPQHFGDGTRLSIL.

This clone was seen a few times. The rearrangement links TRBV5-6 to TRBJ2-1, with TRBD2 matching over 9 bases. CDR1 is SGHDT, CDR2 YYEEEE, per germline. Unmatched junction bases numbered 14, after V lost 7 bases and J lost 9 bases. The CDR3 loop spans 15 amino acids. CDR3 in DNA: TGTGCCAGCGCCCAAGGAGGGCTAGCGGGGACTGAGCAGTTCTTC. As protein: CASAQGGLAGTEQFF.

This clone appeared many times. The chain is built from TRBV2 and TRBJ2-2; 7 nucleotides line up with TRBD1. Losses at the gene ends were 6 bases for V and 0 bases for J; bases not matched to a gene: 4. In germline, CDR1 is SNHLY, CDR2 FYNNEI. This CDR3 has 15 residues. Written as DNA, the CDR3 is TGTGCCAGCAGGACCGGGACAGCGAACACCGGGGAGCTGTTTTTT. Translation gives CASRTGTANTGELFF.

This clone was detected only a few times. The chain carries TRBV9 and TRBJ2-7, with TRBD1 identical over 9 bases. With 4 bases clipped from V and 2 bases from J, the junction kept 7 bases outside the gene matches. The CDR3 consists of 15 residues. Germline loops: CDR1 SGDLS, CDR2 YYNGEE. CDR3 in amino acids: CASSPRDRDTYEQYF. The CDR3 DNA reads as TGTGCCAGCAGCCCCCGGGACAGGGACACCTACGAGCAGTACTTC.

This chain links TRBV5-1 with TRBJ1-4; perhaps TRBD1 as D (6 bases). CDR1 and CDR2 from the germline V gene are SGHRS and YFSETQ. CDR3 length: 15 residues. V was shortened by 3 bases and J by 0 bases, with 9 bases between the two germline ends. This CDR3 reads CASSSEGATNEKLFF. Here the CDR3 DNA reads TGCGCCAGCAGCTCGGAGGGGGCAACTAATGAAAAACTGTTTTTT.

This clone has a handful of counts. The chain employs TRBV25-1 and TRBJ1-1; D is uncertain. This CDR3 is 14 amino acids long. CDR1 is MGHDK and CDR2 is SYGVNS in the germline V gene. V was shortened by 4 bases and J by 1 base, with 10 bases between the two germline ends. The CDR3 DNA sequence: TGTGCCAGCAGTGCGCCGGTAAGGAACACTGAAGCTTTCTTT. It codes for CASSAPVRNTEAFF.

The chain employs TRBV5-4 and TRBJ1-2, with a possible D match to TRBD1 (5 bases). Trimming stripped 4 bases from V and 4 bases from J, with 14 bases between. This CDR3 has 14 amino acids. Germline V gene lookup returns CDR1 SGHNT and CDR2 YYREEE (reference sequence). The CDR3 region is CASSPGTSLYGYTF. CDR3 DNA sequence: TGTGCCAGCAGCCCAGGGACTTCCCTCTATGGCTACACCTTC. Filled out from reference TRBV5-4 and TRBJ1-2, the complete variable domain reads ETGVTQSPTHLIKTRGQQVTLRCSSQSGHNTVSWYQQALGQGPQFIFQYYREEENGRGNFPPRFSGLQFPNYSSELNVNALELDDSALYLCASSPGTSLYGYTFGSGTRLTVV.

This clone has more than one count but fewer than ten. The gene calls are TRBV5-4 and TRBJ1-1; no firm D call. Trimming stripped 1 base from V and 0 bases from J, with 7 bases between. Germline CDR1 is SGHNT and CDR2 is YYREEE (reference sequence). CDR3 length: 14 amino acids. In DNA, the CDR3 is TGTGCCAGCAGCTTGAATCCTTTGAACACTGAAGCTTTCTTT. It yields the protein CASSLNPLNTEAFF.

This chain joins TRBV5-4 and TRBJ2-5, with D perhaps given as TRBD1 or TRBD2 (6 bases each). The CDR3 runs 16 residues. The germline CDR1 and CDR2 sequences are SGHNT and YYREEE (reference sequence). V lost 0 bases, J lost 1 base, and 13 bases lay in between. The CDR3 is CASSLVGGFGQETQYF. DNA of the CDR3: TGTGCCAGCAGCTTGGTAGGGGGGTTCGGCCAAGAGACCCAGTACTTC.

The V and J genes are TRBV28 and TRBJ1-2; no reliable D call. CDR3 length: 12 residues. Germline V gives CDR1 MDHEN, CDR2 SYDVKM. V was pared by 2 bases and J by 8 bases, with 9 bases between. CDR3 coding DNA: TGTGCCAGCAGTTTAAGCAATAGGGGCTACACCTTC. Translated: CASSLSNRGYTF.

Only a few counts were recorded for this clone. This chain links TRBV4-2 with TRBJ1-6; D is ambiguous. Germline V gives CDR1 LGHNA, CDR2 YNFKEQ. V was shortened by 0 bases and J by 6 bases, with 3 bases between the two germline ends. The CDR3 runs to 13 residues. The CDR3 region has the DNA TGTGCCAGCAGCCAAGATGGTAATTCACCCCTCCACTTT. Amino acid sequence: CASSQDGNSPLHF.

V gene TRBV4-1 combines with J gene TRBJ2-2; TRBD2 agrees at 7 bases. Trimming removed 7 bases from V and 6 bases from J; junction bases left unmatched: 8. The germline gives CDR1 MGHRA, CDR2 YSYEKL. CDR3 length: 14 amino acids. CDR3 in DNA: TGCGCCAGCACCCCGGGGAGGGTCTCCGGGGAGCTGTTTTTT. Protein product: CASTPGRVSGELFF.

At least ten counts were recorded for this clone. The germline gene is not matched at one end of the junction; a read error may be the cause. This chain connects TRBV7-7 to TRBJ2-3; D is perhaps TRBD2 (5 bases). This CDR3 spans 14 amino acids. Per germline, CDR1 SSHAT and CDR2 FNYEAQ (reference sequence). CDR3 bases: TGTGCTAGCAGCTCCGGCGGGTACACAGATACGCAGTATTTT. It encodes CASSSGGYTDTQYF. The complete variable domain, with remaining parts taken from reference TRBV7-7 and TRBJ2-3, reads GAGVSQSPRYKVTKRGQDVTLRCDPISSHATLYWYQQALGQGPEFLTYFNYEAQPDKSGLPSDRFSAERPEGSISTLTIQRTEQRDSAMYRCASSSGGYTDTQYFGPGTRLTVL.

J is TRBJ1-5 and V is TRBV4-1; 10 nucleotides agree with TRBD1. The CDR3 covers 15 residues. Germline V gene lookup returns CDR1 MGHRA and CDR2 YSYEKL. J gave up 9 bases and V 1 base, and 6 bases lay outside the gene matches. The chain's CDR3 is CASSQVWDRGAPQHF. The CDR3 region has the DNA TGCGCCAGCAGCCAAGTGTGGGACAGGGGAGCGCCCCAGCATTTT.

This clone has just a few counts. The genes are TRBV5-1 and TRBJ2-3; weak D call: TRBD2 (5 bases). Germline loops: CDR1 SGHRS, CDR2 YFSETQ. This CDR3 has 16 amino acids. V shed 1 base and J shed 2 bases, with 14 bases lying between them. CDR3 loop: CASSLYGADHTDTQYF. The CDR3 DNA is TGCGCCAGCAGCTTGTACGGAGCGGACCACACAGATACGCAGTATTTT. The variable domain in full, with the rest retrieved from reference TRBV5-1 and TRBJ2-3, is KAGVTQTPRYLIKTRGQQVTLSCSPISGHRSVSWYQQTPGQGLQFLFEYFSETQRNKGNFPGRFSGRQFSNSRSEMNVSTLELGDSALYLCASSLYGADHTDTQYFGPGTRLTVL.

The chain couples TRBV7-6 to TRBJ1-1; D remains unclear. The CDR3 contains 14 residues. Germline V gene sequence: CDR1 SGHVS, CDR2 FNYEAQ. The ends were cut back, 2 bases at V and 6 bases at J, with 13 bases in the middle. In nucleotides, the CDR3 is TGTGCCAGCAGCTTAAGACGCGGGGAATCTGAAGCTTTCTTT. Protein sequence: CASSLRRGESEAFF.

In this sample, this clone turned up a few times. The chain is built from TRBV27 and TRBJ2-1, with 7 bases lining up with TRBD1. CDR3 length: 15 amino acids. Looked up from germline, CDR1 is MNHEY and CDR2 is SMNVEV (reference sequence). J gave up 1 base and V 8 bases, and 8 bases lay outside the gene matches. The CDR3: CASGDRVGSYNEQFF. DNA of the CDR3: TGTGCCAGCGGAGACAGGGTCGGATCCTACAATGAGCAGTTCTTC.

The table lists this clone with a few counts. In DNA, the CDR3 is TGCGCCAGCAGCCAACGAGGACTAGCGGGGGGACAAGAGACCCAGTACTTC. As protein: CASSQRGLAGGQETQYF. The chain joins TRBV4-1 to TRBJ2-5, with 14 bases aligning to TRBD2. From germline, CDR1 is MGHRA and CDR2 YSYEKL. The CDR3 is 17 residues long. The ends lost 2 bases at V and 2 bases at J; junction bases unmatched: 4.

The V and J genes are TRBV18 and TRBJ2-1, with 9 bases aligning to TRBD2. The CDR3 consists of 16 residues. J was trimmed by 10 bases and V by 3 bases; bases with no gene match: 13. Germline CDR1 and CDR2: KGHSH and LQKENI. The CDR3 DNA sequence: TGTGCCAGCTCACCCCCGGATAGCGGGGGTCCACTAGAGCAGTTCTTC. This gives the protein CASSPPDSGGPLEQFF. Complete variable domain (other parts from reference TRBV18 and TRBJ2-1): NAGVMQNPRHLVRRRGQEARLRCSPMKGHSHVYWYRQLPEEGLKFMVYLQKENIIDESGMPKERFSAEFPKEGPSILRIQQVVRGDSAAYFCASSPPDSGGPLEQFFGPGTRLTVL.

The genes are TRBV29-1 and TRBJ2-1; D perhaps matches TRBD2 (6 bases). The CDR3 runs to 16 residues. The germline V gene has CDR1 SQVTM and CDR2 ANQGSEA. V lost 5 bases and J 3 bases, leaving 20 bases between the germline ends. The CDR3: CSVNLPAGQGYNEQFF. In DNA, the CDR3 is TGCAGCGTTAACCTCCCAGCGGGTCAGGGCTACAATGAGCAGTTCTTC.

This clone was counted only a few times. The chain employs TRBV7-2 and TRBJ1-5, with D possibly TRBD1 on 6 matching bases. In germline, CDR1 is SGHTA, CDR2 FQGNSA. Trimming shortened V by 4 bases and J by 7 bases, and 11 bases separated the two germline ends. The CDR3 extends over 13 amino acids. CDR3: CASSSQGIQPQHF. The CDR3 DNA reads TGTGCCAGCAGCTCCCAGGGGATCCAGCCCCAGCATTTT.

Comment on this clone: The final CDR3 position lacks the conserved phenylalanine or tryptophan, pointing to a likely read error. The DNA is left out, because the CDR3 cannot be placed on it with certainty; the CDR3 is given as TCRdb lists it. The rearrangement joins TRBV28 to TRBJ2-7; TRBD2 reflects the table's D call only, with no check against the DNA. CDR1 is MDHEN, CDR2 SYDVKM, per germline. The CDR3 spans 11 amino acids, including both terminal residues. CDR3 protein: CASSNGGLKSL.

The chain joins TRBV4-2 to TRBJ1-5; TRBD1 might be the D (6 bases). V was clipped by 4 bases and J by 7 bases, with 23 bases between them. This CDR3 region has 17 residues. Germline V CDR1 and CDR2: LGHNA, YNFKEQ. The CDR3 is CASSLQAGEGQGQPQHF. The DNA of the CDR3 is TGTGCCAGCAGCCTTCAAGCTGGTGAGGGTCAGGGGCAGCCCCAGCATTTT.